The present T cell receptor (beta chain) was sequenced within a study of blood T cell repertoires in COVID-19. This table comes from immunoSEQ multiplex PCR, and its TCRdb copy is limited to in-frame clones, with some not included. The profile shows about 180,000 clones, about 84% of them singletons. Germline CDR1 GTSNPN, CDR2 SVGIG (reference sequence). The CDR3 extends over 14 amino acids. V was clipped by 0 bases and J by 7 bases; unmatched bases: 2. The sequence was obtained from a woman in her thirties or forties with acute COVID-19. The specimen sequenced was PBMCs or T cells enriched from blood (not recorded which). The rearrangement joins TRBV30 to TRBJ1-4, with TRBD1 matching 10 bases. CDR3 loop: CAWSVGTGVEKLFF. The CDR3 DNA sequence: TGTGCCTGGAGTGTAGGGACAGGGGTTGAAAAACTGTTTTTT.